A single TCR beta chain is shown here with its context. The antigen remains undetermined. The entry originates in a study of shared clonotypes between healthy human individuals. The test was conducted at deep level. Some clones are missing from TCRdb's copy, which holds only in-frame ones; the method was immunoSEQ multiplex PCR. This sample has 700,000 or so clones, with approximately 79% found just once. Regarding the study as a whole: Clonotypes not shared had lower generation probabilities than those common to all four donors. A small donor pool kept down the genetic and exposure-history diversity that was represented.

All of the donors resided in Nashville, Tennessee, and each was a Caucasian adult. The CDR3 consists of 13 residues. The V and J ends lost 2 bases and 6 bases respectively, with 9 bases between them. CDR1 and CDR2 (germline): LNHDA, SQIVND (reference sequence). The genes are TRBV19 and TRBJ2-3; D is undetermined. The receptor comes from a woman aged 25-40 years in good health. Sequenced sample: memory CD4+ T cells sorted from blood. Stated subset: CD45RA-negative fraction. CDR3 bases: TGTGCCAGTAGTATAAAGGTTATGGATACGCAGTATTTT. Translated, it gives CASSIKVMDTQYF.